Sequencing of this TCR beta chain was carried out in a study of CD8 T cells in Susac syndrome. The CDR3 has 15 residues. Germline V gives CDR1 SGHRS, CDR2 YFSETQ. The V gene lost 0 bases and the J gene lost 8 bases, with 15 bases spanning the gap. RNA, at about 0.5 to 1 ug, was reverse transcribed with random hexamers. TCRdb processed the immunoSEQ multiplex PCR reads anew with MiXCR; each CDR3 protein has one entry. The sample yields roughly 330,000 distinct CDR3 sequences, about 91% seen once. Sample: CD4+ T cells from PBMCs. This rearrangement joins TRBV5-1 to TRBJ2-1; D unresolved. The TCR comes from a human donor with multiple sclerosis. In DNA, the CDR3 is TGCGCCAGCAGCTTGGATTACAGCGCCGGCGATGAGCAGTTCTTC. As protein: CASSLDYSAGDEQFF.